The sequence of this TCR beta chain was determined in a study of T cells in Graves' hyperthyroidism and ophthalmopathy. This clonotype was recorded a few times. Germline-derived CDR1 and CDR2 are ENHRY and SYGVKD. There are 13 residues in the CDR3. V was trimmed by 10 bases and J by 1 base, leaving 13 bases between them. Diagnoses were established using clinical symptoms, serum thyroxine and TRAb, thyroid ultrasound and orbital computed tomography. The PBMCs were taken from around 9 ml of fresh peripheral blood. RNA transcripts served as the template for amplifying TCR beta CDR3 regions. The TCR CDR3 first-round RT-PCR relied on the HTBI primer set. Using its own MiXCR run on the multiplex PCR reads, TCRdb lists one record per CDR3 protein. The sample shows roughly 240,000 distinct CDR3 sequences, over 20% of them seen only once.

Material: blood. This receptor was identified in a woman aged 40 to 55 with Graves' ophthalmopathy. The chain links TRBV10-3 to TRBJ1-1; no reliable D call. CDR3 bases: TGTGCCACCGAGATACCGGGGAACACTGAAGCTTTCTTT. Its translation is CATEIPGNTEAFF.